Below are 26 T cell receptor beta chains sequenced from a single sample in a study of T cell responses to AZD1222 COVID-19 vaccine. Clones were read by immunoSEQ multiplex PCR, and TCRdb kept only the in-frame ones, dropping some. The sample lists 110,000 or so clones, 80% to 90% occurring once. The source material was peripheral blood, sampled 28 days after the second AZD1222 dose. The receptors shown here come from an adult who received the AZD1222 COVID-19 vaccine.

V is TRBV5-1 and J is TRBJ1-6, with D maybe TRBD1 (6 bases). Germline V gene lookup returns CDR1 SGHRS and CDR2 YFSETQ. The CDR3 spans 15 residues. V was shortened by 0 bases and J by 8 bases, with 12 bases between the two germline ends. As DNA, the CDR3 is TGCGCCAGCAGCTTGGTCGGGGGCCGCGATTCACCCCTCCACTTT. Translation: CASSLVGGRDSPLHF.

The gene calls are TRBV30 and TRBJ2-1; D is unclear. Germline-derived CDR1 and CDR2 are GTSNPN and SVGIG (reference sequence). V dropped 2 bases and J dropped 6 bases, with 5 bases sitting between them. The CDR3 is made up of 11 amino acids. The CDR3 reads CAWSRINEQFF. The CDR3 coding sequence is TGTGCCTGGAGTCGAATCAATGAGCAGTTCTTC.

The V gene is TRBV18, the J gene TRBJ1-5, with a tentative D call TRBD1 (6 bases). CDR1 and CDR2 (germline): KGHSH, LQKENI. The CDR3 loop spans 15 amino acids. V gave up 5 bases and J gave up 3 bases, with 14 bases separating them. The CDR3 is CASSSTQGNNQPQHF. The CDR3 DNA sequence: TGTGCCAGCTCATCAACTCAGGGGAACAATCAGCCCCAGCATTTT.

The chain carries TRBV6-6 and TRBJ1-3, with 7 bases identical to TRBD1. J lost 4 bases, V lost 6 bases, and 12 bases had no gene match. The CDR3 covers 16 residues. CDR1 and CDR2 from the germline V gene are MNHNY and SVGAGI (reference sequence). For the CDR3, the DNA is TGTGCCAGCAGCCACAGAACAGGGGTGCAAGGAAACACCATATATTTT. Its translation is CASSHRTGVQGNTIYF.

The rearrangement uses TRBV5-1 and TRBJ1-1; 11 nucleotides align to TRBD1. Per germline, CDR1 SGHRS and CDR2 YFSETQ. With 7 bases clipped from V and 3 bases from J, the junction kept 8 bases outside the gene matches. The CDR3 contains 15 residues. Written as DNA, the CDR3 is TGCGCCAGCTCCCGGACAGGGGGCGCCTACACTGAAGCTTTCTTT. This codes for CASSRTGGAYTEAFF.

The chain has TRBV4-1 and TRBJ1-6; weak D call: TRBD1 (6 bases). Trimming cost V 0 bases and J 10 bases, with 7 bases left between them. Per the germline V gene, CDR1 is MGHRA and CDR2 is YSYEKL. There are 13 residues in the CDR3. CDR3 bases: TGCGCCAGCAGCCAAGAAGGGGGATCACCCCTCCACTTT. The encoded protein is CASSQEGGSPLHF.

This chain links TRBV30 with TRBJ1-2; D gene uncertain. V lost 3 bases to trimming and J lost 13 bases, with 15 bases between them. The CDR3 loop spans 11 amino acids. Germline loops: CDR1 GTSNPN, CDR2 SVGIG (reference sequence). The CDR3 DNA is TGTGCCTGGAGCCCGGCTATAGAAGGCACCTTC. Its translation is CAWSPAIEGTF.

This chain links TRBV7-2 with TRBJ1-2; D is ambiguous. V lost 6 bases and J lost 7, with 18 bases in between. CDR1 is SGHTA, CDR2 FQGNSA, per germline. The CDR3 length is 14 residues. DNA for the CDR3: TGTGCCAGCAGGAGACGGGGAGAGAGTTCTGGCTACACCTTC. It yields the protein CASRRRGESSGYTF.

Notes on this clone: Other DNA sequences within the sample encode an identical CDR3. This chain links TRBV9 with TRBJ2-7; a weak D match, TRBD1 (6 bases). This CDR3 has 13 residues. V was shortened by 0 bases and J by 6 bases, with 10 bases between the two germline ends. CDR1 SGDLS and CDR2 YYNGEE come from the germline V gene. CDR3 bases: TGTGCCAGCAGCGTAGTGCTAGGGGGCGAGCAGTACTTC. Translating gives CASSVVLGGEQYF.

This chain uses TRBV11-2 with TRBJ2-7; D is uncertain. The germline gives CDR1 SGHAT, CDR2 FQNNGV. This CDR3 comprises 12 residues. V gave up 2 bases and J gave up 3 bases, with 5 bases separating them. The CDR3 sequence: CASSLSHYEQYF. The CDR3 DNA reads TGTGCCAGCAGCTTAAGCCACTACGAGCAGTACTTC.

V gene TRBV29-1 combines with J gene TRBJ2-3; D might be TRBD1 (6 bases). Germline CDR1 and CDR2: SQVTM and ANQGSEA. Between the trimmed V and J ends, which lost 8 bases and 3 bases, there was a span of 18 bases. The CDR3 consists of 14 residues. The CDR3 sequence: CSSSTGLITDTQYF. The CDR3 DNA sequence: TGCAGCTCCTCCACAGGGCTTATAACAGATACGCAGTATTTT.

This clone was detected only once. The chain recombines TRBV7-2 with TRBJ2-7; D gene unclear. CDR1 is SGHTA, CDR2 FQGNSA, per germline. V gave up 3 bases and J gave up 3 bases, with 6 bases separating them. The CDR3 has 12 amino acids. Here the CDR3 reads CASSLTFYEQYF. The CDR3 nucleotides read TGTGCCAGCAGCTTGACGTTCTACGAGCAGTACTTC.

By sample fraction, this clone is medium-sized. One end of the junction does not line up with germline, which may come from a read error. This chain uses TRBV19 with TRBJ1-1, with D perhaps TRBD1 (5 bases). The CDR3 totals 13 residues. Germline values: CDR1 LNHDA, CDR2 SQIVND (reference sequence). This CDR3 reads CASRIGTGREAFF. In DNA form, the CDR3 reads TGTGCCAGTAGAATAGGGACGGGCCGTGAAGCTTTCTTT.

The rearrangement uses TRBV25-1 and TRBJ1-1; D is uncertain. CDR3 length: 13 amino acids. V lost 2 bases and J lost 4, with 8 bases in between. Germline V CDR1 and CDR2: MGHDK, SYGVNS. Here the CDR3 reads CASSEKVATEAFF. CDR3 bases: TGTGCCAGCAGTGAAAAGGTAGCCACTGAAGCTTTCTTT.

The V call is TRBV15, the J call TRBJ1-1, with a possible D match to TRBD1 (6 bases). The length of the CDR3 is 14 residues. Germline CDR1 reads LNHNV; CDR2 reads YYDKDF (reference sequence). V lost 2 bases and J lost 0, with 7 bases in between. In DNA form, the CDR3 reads TGTGCCACCAGCAGACAGGGGTTGAACACTGAAGCTTTCTTT. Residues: CATSRQGLNTEAFF.

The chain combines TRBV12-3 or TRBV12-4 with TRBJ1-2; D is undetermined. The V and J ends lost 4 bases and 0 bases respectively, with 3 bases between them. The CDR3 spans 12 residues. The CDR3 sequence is CASSWANYGYTF. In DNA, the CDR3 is TGTGCCAGCAGTTGGGCTAACTATGGCTACACCTTC.

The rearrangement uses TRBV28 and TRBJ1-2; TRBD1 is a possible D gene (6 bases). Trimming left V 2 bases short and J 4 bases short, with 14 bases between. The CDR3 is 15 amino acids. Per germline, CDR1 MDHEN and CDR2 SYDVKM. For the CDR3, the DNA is TGTGCCAGCAGTTTAGTGGGGGCGGGGACCTATGGCTACACCTTC. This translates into CASSLVGAGTYGYTF.

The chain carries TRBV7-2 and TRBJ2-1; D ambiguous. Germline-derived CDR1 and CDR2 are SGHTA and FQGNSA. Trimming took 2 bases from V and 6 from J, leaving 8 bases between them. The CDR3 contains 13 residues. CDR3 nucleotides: TGTGCCAGCAGCTTATGGTCTTTCAATGAGCAGTTCTTC. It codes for CASSLWSFNEQFF.

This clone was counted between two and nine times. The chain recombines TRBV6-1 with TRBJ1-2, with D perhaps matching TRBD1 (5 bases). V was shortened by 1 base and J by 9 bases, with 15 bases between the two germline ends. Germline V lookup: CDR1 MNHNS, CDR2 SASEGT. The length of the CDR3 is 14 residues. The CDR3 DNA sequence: TGTGCCAGCAGTGAAGACGGGGGAAAATCGAGCTACACCTTC. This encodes CASSEDGGKSSYTF.

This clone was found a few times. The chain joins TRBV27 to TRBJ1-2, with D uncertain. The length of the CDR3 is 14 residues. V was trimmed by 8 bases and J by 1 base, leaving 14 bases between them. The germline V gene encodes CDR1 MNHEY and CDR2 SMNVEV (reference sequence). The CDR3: CASAPGGNNYGYTF. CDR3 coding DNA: TGTGCCAGCGCTCCAGGTGGGAATAACTATGGCTACACCTTC.

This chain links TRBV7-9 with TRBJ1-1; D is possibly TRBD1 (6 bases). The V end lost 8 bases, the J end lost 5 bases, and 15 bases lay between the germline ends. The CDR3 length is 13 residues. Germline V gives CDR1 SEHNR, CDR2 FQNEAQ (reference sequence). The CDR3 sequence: CASLTDSRTEAFF. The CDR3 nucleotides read TGTGCCAGCCTAACGGACAGTCGGACTGAAGCTTTCTTT.

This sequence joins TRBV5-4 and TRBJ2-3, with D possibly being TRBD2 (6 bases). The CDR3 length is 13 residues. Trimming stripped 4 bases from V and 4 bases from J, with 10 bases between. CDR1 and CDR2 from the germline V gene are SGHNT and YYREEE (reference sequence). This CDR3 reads CASSPTSPDTQYF. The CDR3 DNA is TGTGCCAGCAGCCCGACTAGTCCAGATACGCAGTATTTT. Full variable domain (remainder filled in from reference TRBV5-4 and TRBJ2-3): ETGVTQSPTHLIKTRGQQVTLRCSSQSGHNTVSWYQQALGQGPQFIFQYYREEENGRGNFPPRFSGLQFPNYSSELNVNALELDDSALYLCASSPTSPDTQYFGPGTRLTVL.

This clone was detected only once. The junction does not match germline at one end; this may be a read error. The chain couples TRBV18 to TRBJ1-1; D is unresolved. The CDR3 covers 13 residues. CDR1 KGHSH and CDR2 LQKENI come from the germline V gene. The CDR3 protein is CASSPPGNPEAFF. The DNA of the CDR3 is TGTGCCAGCTCACCACCAGGGAACCCTGAAGCTTTCTTT.

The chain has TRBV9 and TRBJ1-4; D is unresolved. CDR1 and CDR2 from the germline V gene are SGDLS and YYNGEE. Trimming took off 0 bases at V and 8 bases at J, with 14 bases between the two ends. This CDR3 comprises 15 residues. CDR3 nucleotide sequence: TGTGCCAGCAGCGTAGACGGGGTCCTCGACGAAAAACTGTTTTTT. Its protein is CASSVDGVLDEKLFF. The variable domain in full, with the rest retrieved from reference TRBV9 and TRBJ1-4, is DSGVTQTPKHLITATGQRVTLRCSPRSGDLSVYWYQQSLDQGLQFLIQYYNGEERAKGNILERFSAQQFPDLHSELNLSSLELGDSALYFCASSVDGVLDEKLFFGSGTQLSVL.

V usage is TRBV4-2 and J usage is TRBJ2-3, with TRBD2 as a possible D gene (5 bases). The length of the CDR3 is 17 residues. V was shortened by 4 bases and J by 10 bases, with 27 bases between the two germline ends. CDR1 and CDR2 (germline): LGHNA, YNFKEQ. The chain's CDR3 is CASSPVRGADPPRAQYF. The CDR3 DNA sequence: TGTGCCAGCAGCCCCGTTCGGGGAGCGGACCCCCCCCGGGCGCAGTATTTT.

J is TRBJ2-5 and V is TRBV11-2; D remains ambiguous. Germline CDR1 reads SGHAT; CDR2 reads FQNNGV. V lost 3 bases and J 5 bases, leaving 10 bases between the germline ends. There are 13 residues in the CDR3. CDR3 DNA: TGTGCCAGCAGCTTGGGTCGCGCCGAGACCCAGTACTTC. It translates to CASSLGRAETQYF.